A single sample gave rise to the 12 T cell receptor beta chains below, sequenced in a study of T cells after yellow fever vaccination. One entry per CDR3 protein, called by TCRdb with MiXCR from the 5' RACE reads. This sample has approximately 260,000 distinct CDR3 sequences, with 5.2% found just once. The material was CD4+ T cells sorted from PBMCs, obtained on the day of the yellow fever booster vaccination. The receptors were sampled from a man between 18 and 35 years old who received the YFV17D yellow fever vaccine.

This clonotype was detected many times. The V and J genes are TRBV12-3 or TRBV12-4 and TRBJ2-3, with 11 bases lining up with TRBD2. This CDR3 comprises 16 residues. V lost 7 bases, J lost 0 bases, and 6 bases stayed unmatched. This CDR3 is CASTRLAGGSTDTQYF. CDR3 coding DNA: TGTGCCAGCACCCGTCTAGCGGGGGGCAGCACAGATACGCAGTATTTT.

This clonotype was counted only a few times. This chain links TRBV5-6 with TRBJ1-3, with a weak D call TRBD1 (6 bases). With 4 bases removed from V and 4 bases from J, the gap between germline ends came to 12 bases. Germline V gene data show CDR1 as SGHDT and CDR2 as YYEEEE. The CDR3 extends over 14 amino acids. Here the CDR3 DNA reads TGTGCCAGCAGCCGCCAGGGGACGGGAAACACCATATATTTT. Translating gives CASSRQGTGNTIYF. Combining the CDR3 with reference TRBV5-6 and TRBJ1-3 gives the whole variable domain DAGVTQSPTHLIKTRGQQVTLRCSPKSGHDTVSWYQQALGQGPQFIFQYYEEEERQRGNFPDRFSGHQFPNYSSELNVNALLLGDSALYLCASSRQGTGNTIYFGEGSWLTVV.

This clonotype was recorded many times. The gene calls are TRBV20-1 and TRBJ2-2, with TRBD1 matching over 8 bases. The CDR3 has 14 residues. CDR1 is DFQATT and CDR2 is SNEGSKA in the germline V gene (reference sequence). V lost 5 bases to trimming and J lost 2 bases; unmatched junction nucleotides: 4. The CDR3 here is CSASDRGNTGELFF. CDR3 DNA: TGCAGTGCTTCAGACAGGGGAAACACCGGGGAGCTGTTTTTT.

This clonotype was recorded many times. V usage is TRBV5-1 and J usage is TRBJ2-3; D call uncertain. There are 14 residues in the CDR3. Germline CDR1 is SGHRS and CDR2 is YFSETQ. V was clipped by 0 bases and J by 2 bases, with 7 bases between them. DNA for the CDR3: TGCGCCAGCAGCTTGGCTTCGGACACAGATACGCAGTATTTT. It is translated as CASSLASDTDTQYF. Full variable domain (missing parts from reference TRBV5-1 and TRBJ2-3): KAGVTQTPRYLIKTRGQQVTLSCSPISGHRSVSWYQQTPGQGLQFLFEYFSETQRNKGNFPGRFSGRQFSNSRSEMNVSTLELGDSALYLCASSLASDTDTQYFGPGTRLTVL.

This clonotype was detected many times. DNA of the CDR3: TGTGCCAGCAGCCTAGACGGGACAGGGGTCCCGTACGTC. Its translation: CASSLDGTGVPYV. The chain carries TRBV14 and TRBJ2-7; 10 bases fit TRBD1. This CDR3 has 13 residues. Trimming at V came to 4 bases and at J to 12 bases, leaving 9 bases not matched to a gene. Germline V lookup: CDR1 SGHDN, CDR2 FVKESK.

The V call is TRBV20-1, the J call TRBJ1-6, with a tentative D call TRBD1 (6 bases). There are 13 residues in the CDR3. The V and J ends lost 5 bases and 10 bases respectively, with 15 bases between them. CDR1 and CDR2 (germline): DFQATT, SNEGSKA (reference sequence). This chain's CDR3 is CSAGGRQGSPLHF. The CDR3 DNA sequence: TGCAGTGCTGGGGGGCGGCAGGGATCACCCCTCCACTTT.

As to this clonotype: The junction shows a germline mismatch at one end, possibly a read error. The gene calls are TRBV2 and TRBJ1-1, with no clear D. The germline CDR1 and CDR2 sequences are SNHLY and FYNNEI. CDR3 length: 14 amino acids. CDR3 protein: CASREGLSNTEAFF. Written as DNA, the CDR3 is TGTGCCAGCAGAGAAGGACTTTCGAACACTGAAGCTTTCTTT.

This clonotype was counted a few times. The chain links TRBV18 to TRBJ2-7; no reliable D call. Trimming left V 1 base short and J 2 bases short, with 9 bases between. The CDR3 is 14 residues long. CDR1 and CDR2 from the germline V gene are KGHSH and LQKENI. The CDR3 DNA reads TGTGCCAGCTCACCACTTGGTGAGCCCTACGAGCAGTACTTC. Translated: CASSPLGEPYEQYF.

This chain links TRBV5-1 with TRBJ2-3; D remains ambiguous. Deletions cut 9 bases from V and 1 base from J, with 12 bases between. The germline CDR1 and CDR2 sequences are SGHRS and YFSETQ. The CDR3 spans 13 residues. CDR3 nucleotide sequence: TGCGCCAAATCTTCTCAGGGCACAGATACGCAGTATTTT. It yields the protein CAKSSQGTDTQYF.

The chain joins TRBV21-1 to TRBJ2-7; the DNA was not compared with TRBD2, the D call given in the table. TRBV21-1 is termed a pseudogene. The CDR3 has 19 amino acids. This CDR3 is CASSKKGWTSGEAAYEQYF. CDR3 DNA: TGTGCCAGCAGCAAAAAGGGGTGGACTAGCGGGGAAGCCGCCTACGAGCAGTACTTC.

The chain carries TRBV7-2 and TRBJ2-1; 8 bases are shared with TRBD2. The CDR3 sequence is 15 residues long. V was pared by 2 bases and J by 5 bases, with 5 bases of the junction left unmatched. Per the germline V gene, CDR1 is SGHTA and CDR2 is FQGNSA. CDR3 in amino acids: CASSLWGGGNNEQFF. CDR3 bases: TGTGCCAGCAGCTTATGGGGCGGGGGGAACAATGAGCAGTTCTTC.

In this sample, this clonotype turned up a few times. The chain links TRBV15 to TRBJ1-2, with TRBD1 as a possible D gene (6 bases). The length of the CDR3 is 15 residues. V shed 7 bases and J shed 6 bases, with 21 bases lying between them. Germline V CDR1 and CDR2: LNHNV, YYDKDF (reference sequence). DNA of the CDR3: TGTGCCACCACACGAGGGGGGCTCCCGGGAGATGGCTACACCTTC. It encodes CATTRGGLPGDGYTF. The full variable domain, rest sourced from reference TRBV15 and TRBJ1-2, is DAMVIQNPRYQVTQFGKPVTLSCSQTLNHNVMYWYQQKSSQAPKLLFHYYDKDFNNEADTPDNFQSRRPNTSFCFLDIRSPGLGDTAMYLCATTRGGLPGDGYTFGSGTRLTVV.